This T cell receptor beta chain is drawn from a study of cytomegalovirus exposure and HLA in healthy donors. To note about this clone: Additional DNA sequences in this sample encode the identical CDR3.

The repertoire was sequenced with immunoSEQ multiplex PCR; TCRdb's copy has only in-frame clones and lacks some. Of 95,000 to 120,000 clones listed, about 85% are singletons. J gave up 5 bases and V 5 bases, and 3 bases lay outside the gene matches. CDR1 is MNHEY, CDR2 SMNVEV, per germline (reference sequence). The CDR3 totals 14 residues. J is TRBJ1-6 and V is TRBV27; 7 bases map to TRBD1. Specimen: PBMCs. The origin of this receptor is a woman under 30 in good health and CMV-seronegative. The CDR3 is CASSLGQNNSPLHF. The CDR3, as DNA: TGTGCCAGCAGTCTGGGACAGAATAATTCACCCCTCCACTTT.